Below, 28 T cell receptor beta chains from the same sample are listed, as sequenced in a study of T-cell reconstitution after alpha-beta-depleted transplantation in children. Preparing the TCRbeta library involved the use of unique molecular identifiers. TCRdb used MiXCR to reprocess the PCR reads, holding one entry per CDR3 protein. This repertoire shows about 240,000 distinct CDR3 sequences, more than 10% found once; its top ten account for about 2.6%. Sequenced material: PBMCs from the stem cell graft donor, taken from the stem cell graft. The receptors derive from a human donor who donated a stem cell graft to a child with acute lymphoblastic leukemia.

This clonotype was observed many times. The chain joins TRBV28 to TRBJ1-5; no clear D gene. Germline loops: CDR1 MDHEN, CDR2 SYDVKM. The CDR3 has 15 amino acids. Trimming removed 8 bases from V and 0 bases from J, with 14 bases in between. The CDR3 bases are TGTGCCAGCTCAGTTTATCGGGGTAGCAATCAGCCCCAGCATTTT. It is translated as CASSVYRGSNQPQHF. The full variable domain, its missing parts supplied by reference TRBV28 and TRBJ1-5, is DVKVTQSSRYLVKRTGEKVFLECVQDMDHENMFWYRQDPGLGLRLIYFSYDVKMKEKGDIPEGYSVSREKKERFSLILESASTNQTSMYLCASSVYRGSNQPQHFGDGTRLSIL.

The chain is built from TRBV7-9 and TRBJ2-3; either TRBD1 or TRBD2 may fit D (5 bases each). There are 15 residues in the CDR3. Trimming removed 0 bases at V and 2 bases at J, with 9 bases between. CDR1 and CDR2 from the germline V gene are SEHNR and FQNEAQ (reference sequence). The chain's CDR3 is CASSLAGRITDTQYF. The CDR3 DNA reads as TGTGCCAGCAGCTTAGCGGGACGGATCACAGATACGCAGTATTTT.

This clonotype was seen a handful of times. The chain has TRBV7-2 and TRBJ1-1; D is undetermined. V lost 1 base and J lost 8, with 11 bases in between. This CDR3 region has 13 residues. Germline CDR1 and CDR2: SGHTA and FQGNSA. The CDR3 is CASSLGRSKEAFF. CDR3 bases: TGTGCCAGCAGCTTAGGGAGGTCCAAGGAAGCTTTCTTT.

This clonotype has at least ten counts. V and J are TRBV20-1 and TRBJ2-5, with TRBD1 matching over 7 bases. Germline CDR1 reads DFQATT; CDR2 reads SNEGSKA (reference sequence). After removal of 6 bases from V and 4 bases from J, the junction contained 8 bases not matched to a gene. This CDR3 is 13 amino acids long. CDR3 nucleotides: TGCAGTGCCCCTACAGGGGCGGGAGAGACCCAGTACTTC. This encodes CSAPTGAGETQYF.

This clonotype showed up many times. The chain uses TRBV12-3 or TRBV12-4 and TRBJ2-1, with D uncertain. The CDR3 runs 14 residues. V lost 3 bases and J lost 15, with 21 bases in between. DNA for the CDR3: TGTGCCAGCAGTTTCCGCCGATACTCCCTCGACCCGTTCTTC. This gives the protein CASSFRRYSLDPFF.

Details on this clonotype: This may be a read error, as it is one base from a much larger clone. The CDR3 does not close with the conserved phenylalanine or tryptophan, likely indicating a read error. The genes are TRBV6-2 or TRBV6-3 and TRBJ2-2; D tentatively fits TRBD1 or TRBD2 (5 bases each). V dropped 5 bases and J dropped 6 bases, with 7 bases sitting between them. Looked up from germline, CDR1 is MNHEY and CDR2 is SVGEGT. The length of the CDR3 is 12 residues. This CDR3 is CASSRGAGELFL. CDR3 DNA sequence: TGTGCCAGCAGTCGAGGGGCCGGGGAGCTGTTTTTA.

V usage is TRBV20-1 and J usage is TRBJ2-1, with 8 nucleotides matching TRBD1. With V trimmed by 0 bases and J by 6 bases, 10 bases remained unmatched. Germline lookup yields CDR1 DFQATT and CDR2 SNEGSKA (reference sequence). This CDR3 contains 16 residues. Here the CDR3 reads CSARDVGQGAGNEQFF. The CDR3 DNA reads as TGCAGTGCTAGAGATGTTGGGCAGGGGGCAGGCAATGAGCAGTTCTTC.

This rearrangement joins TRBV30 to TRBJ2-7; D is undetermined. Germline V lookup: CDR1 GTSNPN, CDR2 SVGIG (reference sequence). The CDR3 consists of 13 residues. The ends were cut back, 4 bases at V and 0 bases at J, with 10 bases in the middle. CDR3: CAWNRRSSYEQYF. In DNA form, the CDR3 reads TGTGCCTGGAATAGGCGCTCCTCCTACGAGCAGTACTTC. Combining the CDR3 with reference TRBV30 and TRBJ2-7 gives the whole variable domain SQTIHQWPATLVQPVGSPLSLECTVEGTSNPNLYWYRQAAGRGLQLLFYSVGIGQISSEVPQNLSASRPQDRQFILSSKKLLLSDSGFYLCAWNRRSSYEQYFGPGTRLTVT.

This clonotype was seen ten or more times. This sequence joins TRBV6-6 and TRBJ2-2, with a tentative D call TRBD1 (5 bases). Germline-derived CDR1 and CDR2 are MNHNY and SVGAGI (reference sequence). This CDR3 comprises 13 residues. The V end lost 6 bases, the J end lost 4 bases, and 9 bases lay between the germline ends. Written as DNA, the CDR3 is TGTGCCAGCAGGCAAAGGGGCACCGGGGAGCTGTTTTTT. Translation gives CASRQRGTGELFF.

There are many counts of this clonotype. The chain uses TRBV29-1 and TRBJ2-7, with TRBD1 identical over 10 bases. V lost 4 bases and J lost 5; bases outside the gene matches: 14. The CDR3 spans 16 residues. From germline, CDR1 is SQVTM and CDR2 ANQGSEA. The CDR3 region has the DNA TGCAGCGTTGGAAACCACCGGGACAGGGGCCTCCACGAGCAGTACTTC. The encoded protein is CSVGNHRDRGLHEQYF.

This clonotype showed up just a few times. DNA for the CDR3: TGTGCCAGCAGCCAAGATTTGAGGCGGCTAGCGGGAGTAAACGCAGATACGCAGTATTTT. Its protein product is CASSQDLRRLAGVNADTQYF. This chain connects TRBV4-2 to TRBJ2-3; 10 nucleotides match TRBD2. The CDR3 is 20 amino acids. J gave up 4 bases and V 0 bases, and 16 bases lay outside the gene matches. Germline CDR1 LGHNA, CDR2 YNFKEQ.

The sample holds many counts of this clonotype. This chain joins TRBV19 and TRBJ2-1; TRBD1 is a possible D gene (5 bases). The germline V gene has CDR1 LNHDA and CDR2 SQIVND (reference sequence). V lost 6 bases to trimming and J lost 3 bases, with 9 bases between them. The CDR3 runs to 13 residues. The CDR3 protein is CASRFDSYNEQFF. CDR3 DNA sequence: TGTGCCAGTAGATTCGACAGCTACAATGAGCAGTTCTTC.

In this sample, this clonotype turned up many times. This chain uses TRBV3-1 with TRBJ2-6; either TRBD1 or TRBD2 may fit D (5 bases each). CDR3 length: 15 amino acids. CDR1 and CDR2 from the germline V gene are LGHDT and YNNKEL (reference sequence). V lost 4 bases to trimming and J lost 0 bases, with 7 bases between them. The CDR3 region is CASSRDVSGANVLTF. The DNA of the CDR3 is TGTGCCAGCAGCCGGGACGTCTCTGGGGCCAACGTCCTGACTTTC.

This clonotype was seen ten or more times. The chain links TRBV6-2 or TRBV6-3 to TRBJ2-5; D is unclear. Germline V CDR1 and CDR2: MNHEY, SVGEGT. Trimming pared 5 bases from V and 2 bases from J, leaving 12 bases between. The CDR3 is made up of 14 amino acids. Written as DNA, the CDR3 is TGTGCCAGCAGTCCCCGGCGGAGACAAGAGACCCAGTACTTC. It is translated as CASSPRRRQETQYF.

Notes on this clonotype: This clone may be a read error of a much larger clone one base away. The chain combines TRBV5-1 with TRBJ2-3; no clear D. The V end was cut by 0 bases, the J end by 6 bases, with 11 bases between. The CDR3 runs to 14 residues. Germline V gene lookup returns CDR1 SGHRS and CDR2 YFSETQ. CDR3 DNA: TGCGCCAGCAGCTTGGTGGGCAGGCCCGATACGCAGTATTTT. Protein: CASSLVGRPDTQYF.

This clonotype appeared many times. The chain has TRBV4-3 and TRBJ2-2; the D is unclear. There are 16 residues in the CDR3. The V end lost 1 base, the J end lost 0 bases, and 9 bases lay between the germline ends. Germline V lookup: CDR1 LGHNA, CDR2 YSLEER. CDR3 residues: CASSQGANPNTGELFF. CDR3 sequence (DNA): TGCGCCAGCAGCCAAGGTGCTAATCCGAACACCGGGGAGCTGTTTTTT.

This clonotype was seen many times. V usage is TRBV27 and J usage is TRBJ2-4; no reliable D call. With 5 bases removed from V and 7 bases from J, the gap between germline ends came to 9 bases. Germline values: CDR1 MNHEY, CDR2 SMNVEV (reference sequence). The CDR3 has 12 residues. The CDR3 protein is CASSLVGNIQYF. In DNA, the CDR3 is TGTGCCAGCAGTCTAGTTGGGAACATTCAGTACTTC.

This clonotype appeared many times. This CDR3 reads CASSSQADTGELFF. In DNA, the CDR3 is TGTGCCAGCAGCTCCCAGGCAGACACCGGGGAGCTGTTTTTT. The chain carries TRBV11-1 and TRBJ2-2; D is undetermined. The CDR3 spans 14 residues. V lost 4 bases to trimming and J lost 3 bases, with 9 bases between them. Germline CDR1 is SGHAT and CDR2 is FQDESV (reference sequence).

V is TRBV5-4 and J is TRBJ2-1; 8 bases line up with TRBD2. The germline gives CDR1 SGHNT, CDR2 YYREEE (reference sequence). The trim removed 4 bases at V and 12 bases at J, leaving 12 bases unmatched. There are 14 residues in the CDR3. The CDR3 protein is CASSAAAGGGGQFF. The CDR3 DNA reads TGTGCCAGCAGCGCCGCTGCGGGAGGAGGAGGGCAGTTCTTC.

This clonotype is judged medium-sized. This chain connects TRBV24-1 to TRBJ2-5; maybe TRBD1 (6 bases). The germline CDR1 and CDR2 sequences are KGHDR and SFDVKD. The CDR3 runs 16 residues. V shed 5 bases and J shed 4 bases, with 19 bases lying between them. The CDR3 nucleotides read TGTGCCACCAGTGGCCAACGACAGGAGATGGGAGAGACCCAGTACTTC. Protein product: CATSGQRQEMGETQYF.

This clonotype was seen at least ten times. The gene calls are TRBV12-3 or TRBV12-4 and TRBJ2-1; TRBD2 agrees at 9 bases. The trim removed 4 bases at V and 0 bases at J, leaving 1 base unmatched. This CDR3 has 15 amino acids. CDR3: CASSSSGASYNEQFF. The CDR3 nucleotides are TGTGCCAGCAGTTCTAGCGGGGCCTCCTACAATGAGCAGTTCTTC.

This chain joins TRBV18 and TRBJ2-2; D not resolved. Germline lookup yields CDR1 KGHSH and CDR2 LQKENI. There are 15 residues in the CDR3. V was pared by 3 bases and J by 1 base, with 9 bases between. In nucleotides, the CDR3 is TGTGCCAGCTCACCGAACTCCAGGAACACCGGGGAGCTGTTTTTT. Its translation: CASSPNSRNTGELFF.

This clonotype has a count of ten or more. CDR3: CASSYGDSITDTQYF. The CDR3 DNA reads as TGTGCCAGCAGCTACGGAGACTCTATCACAGATACGCAGTATTTT. The chain has TRBV6-5 and TRBJ2-3; D is undetermined. CDR1 MNHEY and CDR2 SVGAGI come from the germline V gene. CDR3 length equals 15 residues. Trimming cost V 6 bases and J 2 bases, with 15 bases left between them.

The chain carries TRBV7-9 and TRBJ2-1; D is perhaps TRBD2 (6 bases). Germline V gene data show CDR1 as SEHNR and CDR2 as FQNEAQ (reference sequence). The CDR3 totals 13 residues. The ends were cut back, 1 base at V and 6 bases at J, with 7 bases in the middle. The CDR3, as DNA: TGTGCCAGCAGCTTAGGCGGGGCCAATGAGCAGTTCTTC. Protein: CASSLGGANEQFF.

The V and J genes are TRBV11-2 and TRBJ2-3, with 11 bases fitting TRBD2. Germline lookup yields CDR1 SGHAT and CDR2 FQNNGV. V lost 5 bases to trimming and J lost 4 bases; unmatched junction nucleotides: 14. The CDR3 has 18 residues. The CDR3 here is CASSQNTGLAGGPDTQYF. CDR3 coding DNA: TGTGCCAGCAGCCAGAACACAGGGCTAGCGGGGGGACCAGATACGCAGTATTTT.

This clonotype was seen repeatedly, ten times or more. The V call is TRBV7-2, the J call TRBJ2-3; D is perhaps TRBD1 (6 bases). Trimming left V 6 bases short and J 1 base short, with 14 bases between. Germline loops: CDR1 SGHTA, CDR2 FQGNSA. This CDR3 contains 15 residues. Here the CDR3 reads CASRLAPGGTDTQYF. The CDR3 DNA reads TGTGCCAGCAGGCTAGCCCCAGGGGGCACAGATACGCAGTATTTT.

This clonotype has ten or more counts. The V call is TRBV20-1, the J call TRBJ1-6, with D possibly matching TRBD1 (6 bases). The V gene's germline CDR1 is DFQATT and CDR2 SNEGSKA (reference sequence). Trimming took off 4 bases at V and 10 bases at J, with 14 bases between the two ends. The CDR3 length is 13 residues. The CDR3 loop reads CSAKAQGRSPLHF. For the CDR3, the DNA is TGCAGTGCTAAGGCGCAGGGGAGGTCACCCCTCCACTTT.

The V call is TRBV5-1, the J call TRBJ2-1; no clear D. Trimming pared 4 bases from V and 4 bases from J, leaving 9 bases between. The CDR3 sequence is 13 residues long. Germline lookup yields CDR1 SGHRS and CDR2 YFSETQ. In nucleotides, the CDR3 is TGCGCCAGCAGCCCCTACAGTTACAATGAGCAGTTCTTC. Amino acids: CASSPYSYNEQFF.